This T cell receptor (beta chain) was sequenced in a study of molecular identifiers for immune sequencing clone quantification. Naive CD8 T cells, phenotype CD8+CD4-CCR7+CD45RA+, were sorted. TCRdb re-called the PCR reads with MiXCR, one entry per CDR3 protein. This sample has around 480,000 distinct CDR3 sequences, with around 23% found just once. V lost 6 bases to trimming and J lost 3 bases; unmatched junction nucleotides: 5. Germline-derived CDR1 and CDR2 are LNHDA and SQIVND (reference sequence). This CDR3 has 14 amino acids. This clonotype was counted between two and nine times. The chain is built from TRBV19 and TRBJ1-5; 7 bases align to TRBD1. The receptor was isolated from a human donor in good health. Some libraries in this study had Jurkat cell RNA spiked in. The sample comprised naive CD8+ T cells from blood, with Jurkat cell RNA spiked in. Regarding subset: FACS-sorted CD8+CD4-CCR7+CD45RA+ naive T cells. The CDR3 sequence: CASRGDRYNQPQHF. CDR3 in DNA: TGTGCCAGTAGGGGGGACAGATACAATCAGCCCCAGCATTTT.